This T cell receptor (beta chain) appears in the sequencing data of a study of PD-L1 blockade in urothelial cancer. For the study at large: The analyses of blood took place 3 weeks (second dose) and 6 weeks after treatment start.

Assay used: immunoSEQ multiplex PCR; TCRdb lists only in-frame clones, some missing. The profile covers about 56,000 clones, with 85% appearing a single time and 15% to 19% taken by the ten largest. Time point indicated: pretreatment peripheral blood. All patients carried locally advanced or metastatic urothelial carcinoma. Samples were collected from each patient before treatment and during treatment. Each patient gave between 1 and 8 of them in total. Sequencing used PBMCs, obtained around atezolizumab (anti-PD-L1) treatment. The source is a man aged 65-85 years with urothelial cancer.

Written as DNA, the CDR3 is TGTGCCAGCTGGGGGGGGCGCGACTATGGCTACACCTTC. This sequence encodes CASWGGRDYGYTF. The chain combines TRBV9 with TRBJ1-2, with a possible D match to TRBD1 (6 bases). The CDR3 covers 13 residues. Looked up from germline, CDR1 is SGDLS and CDR2 is YYNGEE. Trimming removed 7 bases from V and 3 bases from J, with 13 bases in between.